These T cell receptor beta chains were read from a single sample in a study of shared clonotypes between healthy human individuals. The protocol was immunoSEQ multiplex PCR, while the TCRdb copy is restricted to in-frame clones and leaves out a portion. The data contain some 660,000 clones, 73% of them singletons. Specimen: memory CD4+ T cells sorted from blood. The source is a woman aged 25 to 45 in good health. Both conserved end residues are trimmed from each CDR3. Each record gives: clone size, V gene, J gene, CDR3 protein. Size values are once, few and many counts, or a class for expanded clones, and some rows have none.

clone size: -; V gene: TRBV5-1; J gene: TRBJ2-3; CDR3 protein: ASSWTGSDTQY
clone size: few; V gene: TRBV29-1; J gene: TRBJ1-5; CDR3 protein: SVAAGGSNQPQH
clone size: -; V gene: TRBV28; J gene: TRBJ1-1; CDR3 protein: ASSRTGLTSKNTFPF
clone size: -; V gene: TRBV14; J gene: TRBJ1-3; CDR3 protein: ASSQASKGSARNTIY
clone size: -; V gene: TRBV7-9; J gene: TRBJ1-4; CDR3 protein: ASRGASGEYEKLF
clone size: few; V gene: TRBV19; J gene: TRBJ1-5; CDR3 protein: ASTGFSNQPQH
clone size: -; V gene: TRBV5-6; J gene: TRBJ2-5; CDR3 protein: ASSLALGGLAGLRY
clone size: -; V gene: TRBV7-2; J gene: TRBJ2-7; CDR3 protein: ASSPWTSGSGEQY
clone size: few; V gene: TRBV11-2; J gene: TRBJ1-4; CDR3 protein: ASSRDRNEKLF
clone size: -; V gene: TRBV18; J gene: TRBJ2-5; CDR3 protein: ASSPTAQETQY
clone size: few; V gene: TRBV19; J gene: TRBJ1-1; CDR3 protein: ASSINRAEAF
clone size: -; V gene: TRBV10-3; J gene: TRBJ1-3; CDR3 protein: AIKKGGSGNTIY
clone size: -; V gene: TRBV27; J gene: TRBJ1-2; CDR3 protein: ASSLSFRDYGYT
clone size: -; V gene: TRBV6-5; J gene: TRBJ2-7; CDR3 protein: ASSYSYYPPSYEQY
clone size: -; V gene: TRBV27; J gene: TRBJ2-5; CDR3 protein: ASSLRDRVMETQY
clone size: few; V gene: TRBV27; J gene: TRBJ1-3; CDR3 protein: ASNDSSGNTIY
clone size: -; V gene: TRBV2; J gene: TRBJ2-1; CDR3 protein: ASRGGGYNEQF
clone size: many; V gene: TRBV28; J gene: TRBJ1-2; CDR3 protein: ASRPGGPLGYT